This TCR beta chain was recovered during a study of shared clonotypes between healthy human individuals. Generated by immunoSEQ multiplex PCR, the TCRdb table keeps only in-frame clones and is missing some. Among approximately 2,000,000 clones listed, about 93% were seen once. Cells designated naive CD8 were CD45RO-negative and were positively selected for CCR7, with terminally differentiated effector memory CD45RA+ cells excluded. The V gene's germline CDR1 is SEHNR and CDR2 FQNEAQ (reference sequence). The CDR3 contains 15 residues. Trimming took off 5 bases at V and 1 base at J, with 15 bases between the two ends.

The rearrangement links TRBV7-9 to TRBJ2-7; D remains ambiguous. The TCR comes from a man younger than 35 in good health. Some clones in this sample may be carry-over from other donors' samples. Material for sequencing was naive CD8+ T cells from PBMCs. The DNA for the CDR3 is TGTGCCAGCAGCCCCCCGCTTAGGAGTTCCTACGAGCAGTACTTC. This gives the protein CASSPPLRSSYEQYF.